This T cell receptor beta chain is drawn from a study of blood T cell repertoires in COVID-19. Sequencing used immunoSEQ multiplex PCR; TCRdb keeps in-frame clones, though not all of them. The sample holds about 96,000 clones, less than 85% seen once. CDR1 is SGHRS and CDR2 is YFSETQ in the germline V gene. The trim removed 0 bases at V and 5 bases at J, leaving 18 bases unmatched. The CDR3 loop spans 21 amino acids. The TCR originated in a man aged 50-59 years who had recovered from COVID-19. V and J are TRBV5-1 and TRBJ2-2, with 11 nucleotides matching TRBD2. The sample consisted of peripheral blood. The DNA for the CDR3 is TGCGCCAGCAGCTTGGATCCCAGACCGGGACTAGCGGCAGTGGGAACCGGGGAGCTGTTTTTT. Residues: CASSLDPRPGLAAVGTGELFF.